This is a list of T cell receptor beta chains from one sample in a study of blood T cell repertoires in COVID-19. Clones were read by immunoSEQ multiplex PCR, and TCRdb kept only the in-frame ones, dropping some. The sample holds some 490,000 clones, less than 90% seen once. The sample consisted of PBMCs or T cells enriched from blood (not recorded which). These TCRs come from a woman in her sixties who had recovered from COVID-19. The CDR3 runs from the conserved cysteine through the conserved F or W. The order of the fields is J gene, clone size, V gene, D gene, CDR3 protein, CDR3 DNA. D genes are given only for firm matches. For some rows the clone size is stated as once, few or many, or as a class when expanded; others skip it.

J gene: TRBJ1-4; clone size: .; V gene: TRBV24-1; D gene: TRBD1; CDR3 protein: CATSDPGTGDGNEKLFF; CDR3 DNA: TGTGCCACCAGTGACCCCGGGACAGGGGATGGGAATGAAAAACTGTTTTTT
J gene: TRBJ1-1; clone size: .; V gene: TRBV18; D gene: TRBD1; CDR3 protein: CASSPGTGRIEAFF; CDR3 DNA: TGTGCCAGCTCACCGGGGACAGGGCGGATTGAAGCTTTCTTT
J gene: TRBJ1-6; clone size: .; V gene: TRBV10-1; D gene: TRBD1; CDR3 protein: CASSEDRGRSYNSPLHF; CDR3 DNA: TGCGCCAGCAGTGAGGACAGGGGGCGGTCCTATAATTCACCCCTCCACTTT
J gene: TRBJ2-7; clone size: .; V gene: TRBV6-6; D gene: .; CDR3 protein: CASSYRGPSSYEQYF; CDR3 DNA: TGTGCCAGCAGTTACAGGGGTCCAAGCTCCTACGAGCAGTACTTC
J gene: TRBJ2-1; clone size: once; V gene: TRBV5-1; D gene: TRBD1; CDR3 protein: CASSLTGENEQFF; CDR3 DNA: TGCGCCAGCAGCTTGACAGGGGAGAATGAGCAGTTCTTC
J gene: TRBJ1-2; clone size: .; V gene: TRBV3-1/TRBV3-2; D gene: TRBD1; CDR3 protein: CASSQGTVGGYTF; CDR3 DNA: TGTGCCAGCAGCCAGGGGACAGTGGGGGGCTACACCTTC
J gene: TRBJ2-5; clone size: .; V gene: TRBV4-2; D gene: TRBD2; CDR3 protein: CASSGGTSGGGSQETQYF; CDR3 DNA: TGTGCCAGCAGCGGCGGGACTAGCGGGGGAGGGAGCCAAGAGACCCAGTACTTC
J gene: TRBJ1-2; clone size: .; V gene: TRBV7-8; D gene: TRBD1; CDR3 protein: CASSTTGVGYTF; CDR3 DNA: TGTGCCAGCAGCACCACAGGGGTAGGCTACACCTTC
J gene: TRBJ1-1; clone size: .; V gene: TRBV5-1; D gene: TRBD1; CDR3 protein: CASSLTGENTEAFF; CDR3 DNA: TGCGCCAGCAGCCTGACAGGGGAGAACACTGAAGCTTTCTTT
J gene: TRBJ1-6; clone size: .; V gene: TRBV27; D gene: .; CDR3 protein: CASRDTGPGNSPLHF; CDR3 DNA: TGTGCCAGCAGAGACACCGGACCGGGGAATTCACCCCTCCACTTT
J gene: TRBJ2-6; clone size: .; V gene: TRBV4-1; D gene: TRBD1; CDR3 protein: CASSQDPRGQRDSGANVLTF; CDR3 DNA: TGCGCCAGCAGCCAAGACCCTCGGGGACAGAGGGACTCTGGGGCCAACGTCCTGACTTTC
J gene: TRBJ1-4; clone size: once; V gene: TRBV11-3; D gene: .; CDR3 protein: CASSPPRDTRAMGEKLFF; CDR3 DNA: TGTGCCAGCAGCCCTCCCAGGGACACAAGGGCGATGGGTGAAAAACTGTTTTTT
J gene: TRBJ2-2; clone size: .; V gene: TRBV5-5; D gene: TRBD2; CDR3 protein: CASSLLTGGIGELFF; CDR3 DNA: TGTGCCAGCAGCTTGCTGACGGGGGGAATCGGGGAGCTGTTTTTT
J gene: TRBJ2-3; clone size: .; V gene: TRBV9; D gene: TRBD2; CDR3 protein: CASSALAGRTDTQYF; CDR3 DNA: TGTGCCAGCAGCGCCTTAGCGGGGAGGACAGATACGCAGTATTTT
J gene: TRBJ2-1; clone size: once; V gene: TRBV12-3/TRBV12-4; D gene: .; CDR3 protein: CASSPWLGSEQFF; CDR3 DNA: TGTGCCAGCAGTCCCTGGTTGGGCAGTGAGCAGTTCTTC
J gene: TRBJ1-5; clone size: .; V gene: TRBV18; D gene: TRBD1; CDR3 protein: CASSRDRDQPQHF; CDR3 DNA: TGTGCCAGCTCACGGGACAGGGACCAGCCCCAGCATTTT
J gene: TRBJ1-3; clone size: .; V gene: TRBV5-8; D gene: .; CDR3 protein: CASSAFTGSGNTIYF; CDR3 DNA: TGTGCCAGCAGCGCATTTACAGGCTCTGGAAACACCATATATTTT
J gene: TRBJ1-1; clone size: .; V gene: TRBV19; D gene: .; CDR3 protein: CASRESGVNTEAFF; CDR3 DNA: TGTGCCAGTAGGGAGAGTGGCGTGAACACTGAAGCTTTCTTT
J gene: TRBJ1-5; clone size: .; V gene: TRBV27; D gene: TRBD1; CDR3 protein: CASSPWGTGGSNQPQHF; CDR3 DNA: TGTGCCAGCAGTCCCTGGGGGACAGGGGGTAGCAATCAGCCCCAGCATTTT
J gene: TRBJ1-3; clone size: .; V gene: TRBV5-1; D gene: TRBD1; CDR3 protein: CASTPQGVSSGNTIYF; CDR3 DNA: TGCGCCAGCACCCCTCAGGGGGTATCCTCTGGAAACACCATATATTTT
J gene: TRBJ1-5; clone size: .; V gene: TRBV18; D gene: TRBD1; CDR3 protein: CASSPDRGGQPQHF; CDR3 DNA: TGTGCCAGCTCACCCGACAGGGGAGGTCAGCCCCAGCATTTT
J gene: TRBJ1-6; clone size: .; V gene: TRBV7-6; D gene: .; CDR3 protein: CASSLIGGNSPLHF; CDR3 DNA: TGTGCCAGCAGCCTCATCGGGGGAAATTCACCCCTCCACTTT
J gene: TRBJ1-1; clone size: .; V gene: TRBV7-9; D gene: .; CDR3 protein: CASSPVDRGLSTEAFF; CDR3 DNA: TGTGCCAGCAGCCCGGTGGATAGAGGGCTATCCACTGAAGCTTTCTTT
J gene: TRBJ2-5; clone size: .; V gene: TRBV7-2; D gene: TRBD2; CDR3 protein: CASSLEFLAGWGGETQYF; CDR3 DNA: TGTGCCAGCAGCTTAGAGTTCCTAGCGGGGTGGGGCGGAGAGACCCAGTACTTC
J gene: TRBJ1-2; clone size: .; V gene: TRBV5-6; D gene: .; CDR3 protein: CASSPQGQSYGYTF; CDR3 DNA: TGTGCCAGCAGCCCGCAGGGCCAAAGCTATGGCTACACCTTC
J gene: TRBJ1-5; clone size: .; V gene: TRBV19; D gene: .; CDR3 protein: CASSPWEGSPQHF; CDR3 DNA: TGTGCCAGTAGTCCCTGGGAGGGATCGCCCCAGCATTTT
J gene: TRBJ2-3; clone size: once; V gene: TRBV29-1; D gene: TRBD2; CDR3 protein: CSAGLAGPTNTQYF; CDR3 DNA: TGCAGCGCGGGACTAGCGGGACCCACGAATACGCAGTATTTT
J gene: TRBJ1-1; clone size: .; V gene: TRBV11-3; D gene: TRBD1; CDR3 protein: CASSFRQGLNTEAFF; CDR3 DNA: TGTGCCAGCAGCTTCAGACAGGGGCTGAACACTGAAGCTTTCTTT
J gene: TRBJ2-7; clone size: .; V gene: TRBV2; D gene: .; CDR3 protein: CASKVVGLQYF; CDR3 DNA: TGTGCCAGCAAGGTAGTCGGACTGCAGTACTTC
J gene: TRBJ1-2; clone size: .; V gene: TRBV19; D gene: .; CDR3 protein: CASSIPDYGYTF; CDR3 DNA: TGTGCCAGTAGTATTCCCGACTATGGCTACACCTTC
J gene: TRBJ2-1; clone size: once; V gene: TRBV6-2/TRBV6-3; D gene: TRBD2; CDR3 protein: CASSYSLNVASRGVSYNEQFF; CDR3 DNA: TGTGCCAGCAGTTACTCCTTGAATGTAGCCTCGCGGGGGGTCTCCTACAATGAGCAGTTCTTC
J gene: TRBJ1-1; clone size: few; V gene: TRBV2; D gene: TRBD1; CDR3 protein: CASKGQGVFTEAFF; CDR3 DNA: TGTGCCAGCAAGGGACAGGGGGTATTCACTGAAGCTTTCTTT
J gene: TRBJ2-3; clone size: once; V gene: TRBV28; D gene: TRBD2; CDR3 protein: CASSSTSGGTDTQYF; CDR3 DNA: TGTGCCAGCAGTTCGACTAGCGGGGGAACAGATACGCAGTATTTT
J gene: TRBJ2-6; clone size: few; V gene: TRBV5-1; D gene: .; CDR3 protein: CASREGLGANVLTF; CDR3 DNA: TGCGCCAGCAGAGAGGGTTTGGGGGCCAACGTCCTGACTTTC
J gene: TRBJ1-1; clone size: .; V gene: TRBV5-1; D gene: TRBD1; CDR3 protein: CASRSRQGLLLTEAFF; CDR3 DNA: TGCGCCAGCAGATCGCGACAGGGGTTACTGTTAACTGAAGCTTTCTTT
J gene: TRBJ1-2; clone size: .; V gene: TRBV2; D gene: TRBD1; CDR3 protein: CASSEAGTAYGYTF; CDR3 DNA: TGTGCCAGCAGTGAAGCCGGGACAGCCTATGGCTACACCTTC
J gene: TRBJ2-4; clone size: .; V gene: TRBV3-1/TRBV3-2; D gene: TRBD2; CDR3 protein: CASSQQSGGGARDIQYF; CDR3 DNA: TGTGCCAGCAGCCAACAAAGTGGCGGGGGGGCCAGGGACATTCAGTACTTC
J gene: TRBJ2-1; clone size: .; V gene: TRBV11-2; D gene: .; CDR3 protein: CASSHQWSSYNEQFF; CDR3 DNA: TGTGCCAGCAGTCATCAATGGAGCTCCTACAATGAGCAGTTCTTC
J gene: TRBJ1-2; clone size: .; V gene: TRBV30; D gene: .; CDR3 protein: CAWSLTPNYGYTF; CDR3 DNA: TGTGCCTGGAGTCTTACTCCTAACTATGGCTACACCTTC
J gene: TRBJ2-5; clone size: .; V gene: TRBV27; D gene: TRBD1; CDR3 protein: CASRVDRGSETQYF; CDR3 DNA: TGTGCCAGCAGAGTCGACAGGGGTTCCGAGACCCAGTACTTC
J gene: TRBJ1-5; clone size: .; V gene: TRBV28; D gene: TRBD1; CDR3 protein: CASWDRVQPQHF; CDR3 DNA: TGTGCCAGCTGGGACAGGGTTCAGCCCCAGCATTTT
J gene: TRBJ2-5; clone size: once; V gene: TRBV2; D gene: TRBD1; CDR3 protein: CASRDFQGAGETQYF; CDR3 DNA: TGTGCCAGCAGAGACTTCCAGGGGGCGGGAGAGACCCAGTACTTC
J gene: TRBJ1-5; clone size: .; V gene: TRBV2; D gene: .; CDR3 protein: CASSEGQVGNQPQHF; CDR3 DNA: TGTGCCAGCAGTGAGGGTCAGGTGGGCAATCAGCCCCAGCATTTT
J gene: TRBJ2-1; clone size: .; V gene: TRBV5-1; D gene: .; CDR3 protein: CASSPRENEQFF; CDR3 DNA: TGCGCCAGCAGCCCGAGGGAAAATGAGCAGTTCTTC
J gene: TRBJ1-2; clone size: .; V gene: TRBV7-8; D gene: .; CDR3 protein: CASSLTGTNYGYTF; CDR3 DNA: TGTGCCAGCAGCTTAACAGGGACCAACTATGGCTACACCTTC
J gene: TRBJ2-3; clone size: .; V gene: TRBV7-9; D gene: .; CDR3 protein: CASSLALKILGDTQYF; CDR3 DNA: TGTGCCAGCAGCTTAGCTCTCAAAATACTAGGGGATACGCAGTATTTT
J gene: TRBJ1-2; clone size: once; V gene: TRBV20-1; D gene: .; CDR3 protein: CSASWPGYTF; CDR3 DNA: TGCAGTGCTAGTTGGCCCGGCTACACCTTC
J gene: TRBJ2-1; clone size: once; V gene: TRBV21-1; D gene: .; CDR3 protein: CASSKEGTGMNEQFF; CDR3 DNA: TGTGCCAGCAGCAAAGAGGGGACAGGGATGAATGAGCAGTTCTTC
J gene: TRBJ2-3; clone size: .; V gene: TRBV27; D gene: TRBD1; CDR3 protein: CASSSGQGIVDTQYF; CDR3 DNA: TGTGCCAGCAGTTCGGGACAGGGTATAGTAGATACGCAGTATTTT